The present T cell receptor (beta chain) was sequenced within a study of OX40 agonist ivuxolimab in advanced cancers. Looking at the study overall: Cohort: around 86% men, mean age 60, aged about 23 to 79. Study results and limitations: Clonal expansion by week 6 occurred in CD4+ and CD8+ blood T cells (at 0.1 to 3.0 mg/kg). Certain nonresponding patients likewise had low normalized T-cell clonal expansion.

Measured with immunoSEQ multiplex PCR; TCRdb has only the in-frame clones, and not every one. The table has under 200,000 clones, under 95% seen once; the top ten hold under 0.4%. The CDR3 has 14 amino acids. The V and J ends lost 1 base and 1 base respectively, with 10 bases between them. Germline CDR1 is SQVTM and CDR2 is ANQGSEA. This clone has just one count. Its antigen is not identified. Sequencing was performed on CD4+ or CD8+ T cells sorted from blood, taken in a trial of the OX40 agonist ivuxolimab. The TCR originated in an adult with an advanced solid tumor such as melanoma, head and neck, liver or kidney cancer. The chain combines TRBV29-1 with TRBJ1-2; perhaps TRBD1 as D (5 bases). The CDR3 here is CSVEGPRDNYGYTF. In DNA form, the CDR3 reads TGCAGCGTTGAAGGGCCCAGGGATAACTATGGCTACACCTTC.